This entry lists 18 T cell receptor beta chains sequenced from one sample in a study of blood T cell repertoires in COVID-19. Sequencing used immunoSEQ multiplex PCR; TCRdb keeps in-frame clones, though not all of them. The table includes over 250,000 clones, over 85% detected once. What was sequenced was PBMCs or T cells enriched from blood (not recorded which). The receptors originated from a man aged 55-75 years who had recovered from COVID-19.

The rearrangement uses TRBV5-1 and TRBJ2-5, with D possibly TRBD2 on 6 matching bases. Germline values: CDR1 SGHRS, CDR2 YFSETQ. The CDR3 has 14 residues. V lost 4 bases and J 5 bases, leaving 15 bases between the germline ends. In DNA, the CDR3 is TGCGCCAGCAGCCCGGAGGGTACCTGGGAGACCCAGTACTTC. Residues: CASSPEGTWETQYF.

The chain couples TRBV7-9 to TRBJ1-4, with no clear D. The germline V gene has CDR1 SEHNR and CDR2 FQNEAQ (reference sequence). This CDR3 spans 15 amino acids. Trimming removed 1 base from V and 5 bases from J, with 11 bases in between. This chain's CDR3 is CASSLGGKTNEKLFF. The CDR3 region has the DNA TGTGCCAGCAGCTTAGGAGGCAAGACGAATGAAAAACTGTTTTTT.

This chain links TRBV4-2 with TRBJ1-4; D is unclear. V lost 1 base, J lost 2 bases, and 14 bases lay in between. The CDR3 covers 17 residues. The V gene's germline CDR1 is LGHNA and CDR2 YNFKEQ. The DNA for the CDR3 is TGTGCCAGCAGCCAAGTCTGGTCGCGAGCGACTAATGAAAAACTGTTTTTT. Translated, it gives CASSQVWSRATNEKLFF.

CDR3 sequence reads: CASSQDASTGYEQYF. The CDR3 DNA is TGCGCCAGCAGCCAAGACGCCTCTACGGGGTACGAGCAGTACTTC. The chain is built from TRBV4-1 and TRBJ2-7, with D possibly being TRBD2 (5 bases). The CDR3 sequence is 15 residues long. The germline gives CDR1 MGHRA, CDR2 YSYEKL. V was shortened by 0 bases and J by 4 bases, with 13 bases between the two germline ends.

This clone was detected a few times. V usage is TRBV7-2 and J usage is TRBJ2-5, with 11 bases aligning to TRBD2. Germline trimming cut 5 bases from V and 2 bases from J; bases unmatched to any gene: 10. The CDR3 is made up of 17 amino acids. The V gene's germline CDR1 is SGHTA and CDR2 FQGNSA. CDR3 DNA: TGTGCCAGCAGCCTTAGCGGGGGGGGCGGCAAACAAGAGACCCAGTACTTC. Translated, it gives CASSLSGGGGKQETQYF. Supplemented by reference TRBV7-2 and TRBJ2-5, the full variable domain reads GAGVSQSPSNKVTEKGKDVELRCDPISGHTALYWYRQSLGQGLEFLIYFQGNSAPDKSGLPSDRFSAERTGGSVSTLTIQRTQQEDSAVYLCASSLSGGGGKQETQYFGPGTRLLVL.

This clone is a singleton in its sample. The rearrangement joins TRBV15 to TRBJ1-1; the D gene is possibly TRBD1 (5 bases). Trimming took off 7 bases at V and 2 bases at J, with 14 bases between the two ends. Germline values: CDR1 LNHNV, CDR2 YYDKDF (reference sequence). The CDR3 is made up of 14 amino acids. CDR3 residues: CATKGRASNTEAFF. In DNA form, the CDR3 reads TGTGCCACCAAAGGCAGGGCTTCTAACACTGAAGCTTTCTTT.

This chain uses TRBV5-1 with TRBJ2-1; D call uncertain. This CDR3 comprises 15 residues. Germline V gives CDR1 SGHRS, CDR2 YFSETQ. V was clipped by 0 bases and J by 9 bases, with 16 bases between them. The CDR3 loop reads CASSLDSQGGGEQFF. CDR3 DNA sequence: TGCGCCAGCAGCTTGGATAGCCAAGGTGGTGGTGAGCAGTTCTTC.

The chain has TRBV6-5 and TRBJ2-7; a possible D gene is TRBD2 (5 bases). The ends were cut back, 7 bases at V and 4 bases at J, with 14 bases in the middle. CDR3 length: 13 residues. Germline assignment: CDR1 MNHEY and CDR2 SVGAGI. CDR3 bases: TGTGCCAGCATGCTGAGGGAACAGTACGAGCAGTACTTC. Translation gives CASMLREQYEQYF.

V gene TRBV4-1 combines with J gene TRBJ1-5; TRBD1 is a possible D gene (5 bases). The germline gives CDR1 MGHRA, CDR2 YSYEKL. The CDR3 loop spans 14 amino acids. V was pared by 1 base and J by 5 bases, with 9 bases between. This CDR3 is CASSQVGGDQPQHF. For the CDR3, the DNA is TGCGCCAGCAGCCAAGTCGGAGGGGATCAGCCCCAGCATTTT.

The chain recombines TRBV28 with TRBJ1-6; tentative D call: TRBD1 (5 bases). This CDR3 is built from 13 residues. The V end lost 6 bases, the J end lost 9 bases, and 12 bases lay between the germline ends. Germline CDR1 is MDHEN and CDR2 is SYDVKM. Here the CDR3 reads CASSLGGGSPLHF. CDR3 nucleotides: TGTGCCAGCAGCTTGGGGGGGGGTTCACCCCTCCACTTT.

The CDR3 region has the DNA TGCGCCAGCAGTGTGGAGGGAGGCTCACCCCTCCACTTT. Translation: CASSVEGGSPLHF. The chain carries TRBV10-2 and TRBJ1-6; D is uncertain. Trimming left V 4 bases short and J 10 bases short, with 11 bases between. The CDR3 length is 13 residues. Germline V gene data show CDR1 as WSHSY and CDR2 as SAAADI.

This sequence joins TRBV3-1 (or the pseudogene TRBV3-2) and TRBJ2-3, with 13 bases matching TRBD2. The junction had 6 bases not matched to a gene; V was cut back by 3 bases and J by 3 bases. CDR1 LGHDT and CDR2 YNNKEL come from the germline V gene (reference sequence). The CDR3 runs to 17 residues. In DNA form, the CDR3 reads TGTGCCAGCAGCCATATACCGGGACTAGCGGGGACAGATACGCAGTATTTT. Amino acids: CASSHIPGLAGTDTQYF.

The chain's CDR3 is CASCIQGEINTGELFF. Here the CDR3 DNA reads TGTGCCAGCTGCATACAGGGGGAGATAAACACCGGGGAGCTGTTTTTT. This rearrangement joins TRBV2 to TRBJ2-2; 8 nucleotides match TRBD1. With 8 bases clipped from V and 2 bases from J, the junction kept 10 bases outside the gene matches. Per the germline V gene, CDR1 is SNHLY and CDR2 is FYNNEI. The CDR3 runs to 16 residues.

This clone has only a few counts. The genes are TRBV19 and TRBJ1-6; 8 bases line up with TRBD1. CDR1 is LNHDA and CDR2 is SQIVND in the germline V gene (reference sequence). There are 15 residues in the CDR3. V lost 1 base to trimming and J lost 9 bases; unmatched junction nucleotides: 5. The CDR3 reads CASSIAGGGGSPLHF. CDR3 sequence (DNA): TGTGCCAGTAGTATAGCAGGGGGCGGCGGTTCACCCCTCCACTTT.

V is TRBV19 and J is TRBJ2-5, with D possibly being TRBD1 (5 bases). The CDR3 is 11 residues long. Germline V gene data show CDR1 as LNHDA and CDR2 as SQIVND (reference sequence). V was cut by 7 bases and J by 2 bases, with 5 bases left in between. The CDR3 here is CASNRQETQYF. The CDR3 nucleotides are TGTGCCAGTAACAGGCAAGAGACCCAGTACTTC.

V is TRBV6-2 or TRBV6-3 and J is TRBJ1-4; perhaps TRBD1 as D (5 bases). The V and J ends lost 5 bases and 9 bases respectively, with 16 bases between them. From germline, CDR1 is MNHEY and CDR2 SVGEGT. There are 14 residues in the CDR3. The CDR3 reads CASSKTERGQKLFF. The CDR3 DNA follows: TGTGCCAGCAGTAAGACAGAAAGGGGCCAAAAACTGTTTTTT.

V gene TRBV11-3 combines with J gene TRBJ2-5, with D maybe TRBD2 (6 bases). The CDR3 extends over 14 amino acids. CDR1 and CDR2 from the germline V gene are SGHNT and YENEEA. V was shortened by 2 bases and J by 4 bases, with 11 bases between the two germline ends. The CDR3: CASSLTGVSETQYF. In nucleotides, the CDR3 is TGTGCCAGCAGCTTAACGGGAGTGTCAGAGACCCAGTACTTC.

The V call is TRBV4-1, the J call TRBJ2-1, with D maybe TRBD2 (6 bases). Germline CDR1 MGHRA, CDR2 YSYEKL. The length of the CDR3 is 14 residues. Trimming took off 1 base at V and 9 bases at J, with 13 bases between the two ends. This chain's CDR3 is CASSQGLVSGEQFF. CDR3 nucleotide sequence: TGCGCCAGCAGCCAAGGACTAGTCAGCGGTGAGCAGTTCTTC.